This T cell receptor (beta chain) was captured by sequencing in a study of T cell changes during pregnancy in multiple sclerosis. The assay was immunoSEQ multiplex PCR, and TCRdb's table has in-frame clones only and misses some. The sample contains about 77,000 clones, 85% to 95% of which appear only once. Here the sequenced sample was peripheral blood, taken after pregnancy. This TCR was sampled from a female donor in good health, enrolled as a control in a pregnancy study.

As DNA, the CDR3 is TGCACCAGCAGCCAAGATTGGGCAGTCCGCGAGCAGTACTTC. Amino acids: CTSSQDWAVREQYF. This chain joins TRBV1 and TRBJ2-7; TRBD1 is the table's D call and was not checked against the DNA. TRBV1 is a pseudogene. This CDR3 region has 14 residues.